This T cell receptor beta chain was identified in a study of glioma-infiltrating T cells after dendritic cell vaccination. The assay was immunoSEQ multiplex PCR, and TCRdb's table has in-frame clones only and misses some. The data show about 1,100 clones, approximately 78% seen once. Per germline, CDR1 SGHNT and CDR2 YENEEA. Between the trimmed V and J ends, which lost 0 bases and 3 bases, there was a span of 5 bases. The CDR3 spans 14 residues. As to time point: after dendritic cell vaccination, including at tumor progression/relapse. Dendritic cells derived from monocytes and pulsed with autologous tumor lysate formed the vaccine.

Sequencing was performed on tumor tissue, taken after dendritic cell vaccination. The chain is built from TRBV11-3 and TRBJ2-2; a possible D gene is TRBD1 (5 bases). The clonotype originates from a human donor with glioblastoma. CDR3 coding DNA: TGTGCCAGCAGCTTAGAAGGGGACACCGGGGAGCTGTTTTTT. Its translation is CASSLEGDTGELFF. The full variable domain, completed using reference TRBV11-3 and TRBJ2-2, is EAGVVQSPRYKIIEKKQPVAFWCNPISGHNTLYWYLQNLGQGPELLIRYENEEAVDDSQLPKDRFSAERLKGVDSTLKIQPAELGDSAVYLCASSLEGDTGELFFGEGSRLTVL.